This T cell receptor beta chain derives from a study of cytomegalovirus exposure and HLA in healthy donors. Study-wide results and caveats: Most TCR sequences were uncommon, yet certain public TCRs appeared in many donors.

Using immunoSEQ multiplex PCR, the repertoire was profiled, and TCRdb retains in-frame clones only, with some absent. The table has 150,000 or so clones, about 86% seen once; the top ten hold about 1.9%. A word on this clone: Its antigen is still unknown.

This TCR was recovered from a human donor in good health. Sequencing was performed on PBMCs.

CDR3 sequence reads: CASSSPSSGSREELFF. The CDR3 DNA reads TGTGCCAGCAGTTCTCCTTCTAGCGGGAGCCGCGAGGAGCTGTTTTTT. This chain uses TRBV28 with TRBJ2-2, with 10 bases that match TRBD2. CDR1 is MDHEN and CDR2 is SYDVKM in the germline V gene. This CDR3 contains 16 residues. The J segment lost 10 bases and the V segment lost 4 bases, leaving 12 bases of the junction unmatched.